This is a list of T cell receptor beta chains from one sample in a study of T cell repertoires in cytomegalovirus infection. TCRdb called the reads again in MiXCR, with one record for every CDR3 protein. Of around 130,000 distinct CDR3 sequences listed, under 30% are singletons. The antigens of these receptors remain unknown. The sequenced sample consisted of PBMCs, sequenced either directly or after in vitro stimulation (not recorded which). The receptors shown here come from a human donor in good health (CMV status not recorded). Some clones in this sample may be carry-over from other donors' samples. CDR3s include the opening cysteine and the closing phenylalanine or tryptophan. The D gene is left open where the match is weak. The listing skips clone size in some rows; elsewhere it reads once, few, many or a size class.

v_gene: TRBV20-1
d_gene: TRBD1
j_gene: TRBJ2-6
abundance: few
CDR3nt: TGCAGTGCAACCACAGGGGGGACAGGGTTGTTGTCGGGGGCCAACGTCCTGACTTTC
CDR3aa: CSATTGGTGLLSGANVLTF

v_gene: TRBV25-1
d_gene: -
j_gene: TRBJ1-1
abundance: -
CDR3nt: TGTGCCAGCACCCCCGGGGGCAGGACGTCTGGAGCTTTCTTT
CDR3aa: CASTPGGRTSGAFF

v_gene: TRBV7-2
d_gene: -
j_gene: TRBJ1-4
abundance: many
CDR3nt: TGTGCCAGCAGCTTAGATCCACCGTCGGGGGAAAAACTGTTTTTT
CDR3aa: CASSLDPPSGEKLFF

v_gene: TRBV5-4
d_gene: -
j_gene: TRBJ2-1
abundance: -
CDR3nt: TGTGCCAGCAGCTCCTCGGACTCCCGCAATGAGCAGTTCTTC
CDR3aa: CASSSSDSRNEQFF

v_gene: TRBV11-2
d_gene: TRBD2
j_gene: TRBJ2-3
abundance: few
CDR3nt: TGTGCCAGCAGCTCCAGCGGGAGAAGTACAGATACGCAGTATTTT
CDR3aa: CASSSSGRSTDTQYF

v_gene: TRBV4-3
d_gene: TRBD2
j_gene: TRBJ2-1
abundance: many
CDR3nt: TGCGCCAGCAGCCAAGTTGGGCTAGCGGGGGCGAACAATGAGCAGTTCTTC
CDR3aa: CASSQVGLAGANNEQFF

v_gene: TRBV7-2
d_gene: -
j_gene: TRBJ2-3
abundance: many
CDR3nt: TGTGCCAGCAGCGTCCGACCTGCTCTCTCTGGCACAGATACGCAGTATTTT
CDR3aa: CASSVRPALSGTDTQYF

v_gene: TRBV25-1
d_gene: -
j_gene: TRBJ1-2
abundance: -
CDR3nt: TGTGCCAGCAGTGAATATGTTCCCTATGGCTACACCTTC
CDR3aa: CASSEYVPYGYTF

v_gene: TRBV7-3
d_gene: -
j_gene: TRBJ2-1
abundance: few
CDR3nt: TGTGCCAGCAGCTTCGCAGAGTACAATGAGCAGTTCTTC
CDR3aa: CASSFAEYNEQFF

v_gene: TRBV7-2
d_gene: -
j_gene: TRBJ2-1
abundance: -
CDR3nt: TGTGCCAGCAGCTTAGCGGAGTTCAATGAGCAGTTCTTC
CDR3aa: CASSLAEFNEQFF

v_gene: TRBV7-9
d_gene: -
j_gene: TRBJ1-2
abundance: few
CDR3nt: TGTGCCAGCAGCTTAAGAGGTGTAGGAATCTTC
CDR3aa: CASSLRGVGIF

v_gene: TRBV7-2
d_gene: -
j_gene: TRBJ1-6
abundance: large
CDR3nt: TGTGCCAGCACCGCGGACTTAGGGGATTCACCCCTCCACTTT
CDR3aa: CASTADLGDSPLHF

v_gene: TRBV10-2
d_gene: -
j_gene: TRBJ2-1
abundance: few
CDR3nt: TGCGCCAGCAGTGAGTCATCTTACGATGAGCAGTTCTTC
CDR3aa: CASSESSYDEQFF

v_gene: TRBV27
d_gene: -
j_gene: TRBJ1-2
abundance: -
CDR3nt: TGTGCCAGCAGTTGGGGGTGCTACACCTTC
CDR3aa: CASSWGCYTF

v_gene: TRBV30
d_gene: TRBD1
j_gene: TRBJ1-1
abundance: once
CDR3nt: TGTGCCTGGAGTGTTGGGACAGGGGCCACTGAAGCTTTCTTT
CDR3aa: CAWSVGTGATEAFF

v_gene: TRBV7-9
d_gene: TRBD1
j_gene: TRBJ1-2
abundance: -
CDR3nt: TGTGCCAGCAGCCGCGGGACAGGGCTCGGCTACACCTTC
CDR3aa: CASSRGTGLGYTF

v_gene: TRBV5-4
d_gene: -
j_gene: TRBJ2-3
abundance: -
CDR3nt: TGTGCCAGCAGCTTGGAATGGGTTTCGGATACGCAGTATTTT
CDR3aa: CASSLEWVSDTQYF

v_gene: TRBV25-1
d_gene: TRBD2
j_gene: TRBJ2-2
abundance: -
CDR3nt: TGTGCCAGCAGTGACGGGGGGCTCCGACTAGCGGGAAGGACCGGGGAGCTGTTTTTT
CDR3aa: CASSDGGLRLAGRTGELFF

v_gene: TRBV28
d_gene: TRBD2
j_gene: TRBJ2-5
abundance: few
CDR3nt: TGTGCCAGCAACAACGGGGGGGAGACCCAGTACTTC
CDR3aa: CASNNGGETQYF

v_gene: TRBV28
d_gene: TRBD1
j_gene: TRBJ2-2
abundance: -
CDR3nt: TGTGCCAGCAGTTTACAGGGGGATGTCACCGGGGAGCTGTTTTTT
CDR3aa: CASSLQGDVTGELFF

v_gene: TRBV7-8
d_gene: -
j_gene: TRBJ2-1
abundance: medium-sized
CDR3nt: TGTGCCAGCAGCTCCCATGAGCGCCGAGTGAGGTCGAATGAGCAGTTCTTC
CDR3aa: CASSSHERRVRSNEQFF

v_gene: TRBV27
d_gene: -
j_gene: TRBJ1-1
abundance: -
CDR3nt: TGTGCCAGCAGTTTATATGGGGGAGGGGGCACTGAAGCTTTCTTT
CDR3aa: CASSLYGGGGTEAFF

v_gene: TRBV20-1
d_gene: TRBD1
j_gene: TRBJ1-2
abundance: -
CDR3nt: TGCAGTGCTAGTCAAATACAGGGGGCGGCGAATGGCTACACCTTC
CDR3aa: CSASQIQGAANGYTF

v_gene: TRBV7-8
d_gene: -
j_gene: TRBJ2-1
abundance: many
CDR3nt: TGTGCCAGCAGCCTACTCGGACGGACTAATGAGCAGTTCTTC
CDR3aa: CASSLLGRTNEQFF

v_gene: TRBV28
d_gene: TRBD1
j_gene: TRBJ2-7
abundance: -
CDR3nt: TGTGCCAGCAGGCCCACCGGGACAGTTGCTTACGAGCAGTACTTC
CDR3aa: CASRPTGTVAYEQYF

v_gene: TRBV6-4
d_gene: TRBD1
j_gene: TRBJ2-1
abundance: -
CDR3nt: TGTGCCAGCAGCCTCAGGGACAGCTCCTACAATGAGCAGTTCTTC
CDR3aa: CASSLRDSSYNEQFF

v_gene: TRBV11-2
d_gene: TRBD1
j_gene: TRBJ1-4
abundance: -
CDR3nt: TGTGCCAGCAGCCCAAGACAGGGAGGGAAACTGTTTTTT
CDR3aa: CASSPRQGGKLFF

v_gene: TRBV4-3
d_gene: -
j_gene: TRBJ1-6
abundance: -
CDR3nt: TGCGCCAGCAGCCAAGCCCCAGGGGTCTATAATTCACCCCTCCACTTT
CDR3aa: CASSQAPGVYNSPLHF

v_gene: TRBV5-4
d_gene: -
j_gene: TRBJ1-5
abundance: -
CDR3nt: TGTGCCAGCAGCTTACTAAATCAGCCCCAGCATTTT
CDR3aa: CASSLLNQPQHF

v_gene: TRBV29-1
d_gene: -
j_gene: TRBJ1-1
abundance: -
CDR3nt: TGCAGCTCGGGAGGGGGTTATGAAGCTTTCTTT
CDR3aa: CSSGGGYEAFF

v_gene: TRBV20-1
d_gene: TRBD2
j_gene: TRBJ2-5
abundance: -
CDR3nt: TGCAGTGCTAGGGGGCTACTAGCGGTACAAGAGACCCAGTACTTC
CDR3aa: CSARGLLAVQETQYF

v_gene: TRBV6-1
d_gene: -
j_gene: TRBJ2-7
abundance: -
CDR3nt: TGTGCCAGCAGAGGACAGTCTCGGTCCTACGAGCAGTACTTC
CDR3aa: CASRGQSRSYEQYF

v_gene: TRBV28
d_gene: -
j_gene: TRBJ1-2
abundance: few
CDR3nt: TGTGCCAGCACCCTTGGGAGGGTTGGCTACACCTTC
CDR3aa: CASTLGRVGYTF

v_gene: TRBV7-8
d_gene: -
j_gene: TRBJ2-1
abundance: many
CDR3nt: TGTGCCAGCAGCTCAAAAGGAGGGCGGAGCTCCTACAATGAGCAGTTCTTC
CDR3aa: CASSSKGGRSSYNEQFF

v_gene: TRBV4-1
d_gene: -
j_gene: TRBJ2-1
abundance: -
CDR3nt: TGCGCCAGCAGCCAAGAATTCGTCGGGGTGGGACGGTCTGAGCAGTTCTTC
CDR3aa: CASSQEFVGVGRSEQFF

v_gene: TRBV5-5
d_gene: -
j_gene: TRBJ2-5
abundance: -
CDR3nt: TGTGCCAGCAGCTTGAGAAGGGAAGAGACCCAGTACTTC
CDR3aa: CASSLRREETQYF

v_gene: TRBV3-1
d_gene: -
j_gene: TRBJ2-3
abundance: -
CDR3nt: TGTGCCAGCAGCCCCCGTACTAGCACAGATACGCAGTATTTT
CDR3aa: CASSPRTSTDTQYF

v_gene: TRBV11-2
d_gene: TRBD2
j_gene: TRBJ2-3
abundance: -
CDR3nt: TGTGCCAGCAGCTTAGGGGCGATCGGACTAGCGGGGGGGATAGATACGCAGTATTTT
CDR3aa: CASSLGAIGLAGGIDTQYF

v_gene: TRBV30
d_gene: TRBD1
j_gene: TRBJ1-2
abundance: -
CDR3nt: TGTGCCTGGAGTGTACAACAGGGGGTCTATGGCTACACCTTC
CDR3aa: CAWSVQQGVYGYTF

v_gene: TRBV7-2
d_gene: -
j_gene: TRBJ2-5
abundance: -
CDR3nt: TGTGCCAGCAGCCGTCGGGGGACCCAGTACTTC
CDR3aa: CASSRRGTQYF

v_gene: TRBV20-1
d_gene: -
j_gene: TRBJ1-1
abundance: -
CDR3nt: TGCAGTGCTAGTGCCGTTACTGAAGCTTTCTTT
CDR3aa: CSASAVTEAFF

v_gene: TRBV7-2
d_gene: -
j_gene: TRBJ2-1
abundance: many
CDR3nt: TGTGCCAGCAGCCCGGCCTCCTACAATGAGCAGTTCTTC
CDR3aa: CASSPASYNEQFF

v_gene: TRBV29-1
d_gene: -
j_gene: TRBJ2-1
abundance: few
CDR3nt: TGCAGCGTTGTAGGCAGGGGTGAGCAGTTCTTC
CDR3aa: CSVVGRGEQFF

v_gene: TRBV11-3
d_gene: -
j_gene: TRBJ2-3
abundance: few
CDR3nt: TGTGCCAGCAGCTTAGTGGCCGGACCTAGCACAGATACGCAGTATTTT
CDR3aa: CASSLVAGPSTDTQYF

v_gene: TRBV29-1
d_gene: -
j_gene: TRBJ2-1
abundance: -
CDR3nt: TGCAGCGTTGAATCGGGAATCAGGCACAATGAGCAGTTCTTC
CDR3aa: CSVESGIRHNEQFF

v_gene: TRBV6-5
d_gene: -
j_gene: TRBJ2-5
abundance: -
CDR3nt: TGTGCCAGCAGTTACCTGGGAAAAGAGACCCAGTACTTC
CDR3aa: CASSYLGKETQYF

v_gene: TRBV7-2
d_gene: -
j_gene: TRBJ1-1
abundance: many
CDR3nt: TGTGCCAGCAGCCCCGGGAGGTCGCAAAAAGCTTTCTTT
CDR3aa: CASSPGRSQKAFF

v_gene: TRBV18
d_gene: TRBD1
j_gene: TRBJ1-5
abundance: -
CDR3nt: TGTGCCAGCTCACCAGGTAGCGGGACAGACCGTCAGCCCCAGCATTTT
CDR3aa: CASSPGSGTDRQPQHF

v_gene: TRBV2
d_gene: TRBD2
j_gene: TRBJ2-5
abundance: -
CDR3nt: TGTGCCAGCAGGTCTGAGCGGGGGAACCAAGAGACCCAGTACTTC
CDR3aa: CASRSERGNQETQYF

v_gene: TRBV7-2
d_gene: -
j_gene: TRBJ1-2
abundance: few
CDR3nt: TGTGCCAGCAGCTTAGACGAGGGACCGGGAAACTATGGCTACACCTTC
CDR3aa: CASSLDEGPGNYGYTF

v_gene: TRBV27
d_gene: -
j_gene: TRBJ2-1
abundance: many
CDR3nt: TGTGCCAGTCGAATCTGGGAGCCGGGCAATGAGCAGTTCTTC
CDR3aa: CASRIWEPGNEQFF

v_gene: TRBV11-2
d_gene: -
j_gene: TRBJ1-4
abundance: few
CDR3nt: TGTGCCAGCAGCTTCGGTACCGGGGTATTTATTGAAAAACTGTTTTTT
CDR3aa: CASSFGTGVFIEKLFF

v_gene: TRBV3-1
d_gene: -
j_gene: TRBJ1-2
abundance: -
CDR3nt: TGTGCCAGCAGCCTAGGTGGGGCGCGTAACTATGGCTACACCTTC
CDR3aa: CASSLGGARNYGYTF